Listed here is a single T cell receptor beta chain. No cognate antigen has been identified for it. The record has no base qualities; no much larger clone is one base away. The data are from a study of T-cell reconstitution after alpha-beta-depleted transplantation in children (dated by TCRdb to 2015 to 2016). Regarding the complete study: The study quantitatively tracked T-cell immune reconstitution after TCRalphabeta/CD19-depleted allogeneic hematopoietic cell transplantation in children using TCR repertoire profiling. Broad study findings and their caveats: In some patients, the high TCRbeta diversity seen at day 60 was put down to recipient T cells and intrathymic progenitors that had survived conditioning. Hyperexpanded clone frequencies declined over subsequent months; after one year, T-cell counts and TCRbeta diversity were mostly attributed to newly produced T cells. The apparently early recovery of alphabetaT-cell counts about two months after transplant reportedly depended on only several hundred rapidly expanded clones that came from non-depleted graft cells.

What this sample's treatment or condition label stands for: allogeneic hematopoietic cell transplantation with graft depleted of TCRalphabeta T cells and CD19 B cells. TCRalphabeta/CD19-depleted allogeneic hematopoietic cell grafts were given to the transplant recipients, all of whom were children. The library was generated by PCR. The sample was run on an Illumina HiSeq 2500. To normalize quantification of the TCRbeta repertoire, the TCR libraries were built with molecular barcoding that relied on unique molecular identifiers. TCRdb's own reprocessing of the public reads used fastp at Q25 and MiXCR and kept productive beta chains. Under each unique CDR3 protein, matching rows form one entry showing the most common genes and DNA. For this sample the table gives 440,000 or so distinct CDR3 sequences, of which over 40% were detected only once. Under 35% of the sample lies in the top ten. The junction carries 24 bases between V and J, which are trimmed by 6 bases and 1 base respectively. The CDR3 goes from the cysteine to the phenylalanine over 18 residues. Only CDR3 DNA is held: 54 bases, read in frame from base 1.

The origin of this receptor is a girl aged 2 to 9 with aplastic anemia, due to receive a stem cell transplant. The starting material was PBMCs, obtained before TCRalphabeta/CD19-depleted stem cell transplant. The chain was built from TRBV12-3 or TRBV12-4 and TRBJ1-1, and TRBD1 may be the D gene, going by 5 matching bases. The CDR3 protein is CASSLDSYPSRWNTEAFF. The DNA sequence is as follows: TGTGCCAGCAGCCTAGACAGTTATCCCTCGCGGTGGAACACTGAAGCTTTCTTT.